This is a list of T cell receptor beta chains from one sample in a study of blood T cell repertoires in COVID-19. TCRdb keeps only in-frame clones here, not all; method: immunoSEQ multiplex PCR. The sample records fewer than 450,000 clones, roughly 88% being singletons. The sample consisted of PBMCs or T cells enriched from blood (not recorded which). The receptors derive from a woman in her 40s with acute COVID-19. The CDR3 runs from the conserved cysteine through the conserved F or W. A D gene is named only where the DNA matches it firmly.

>TRBV2|TRBD2|TRBJ2-7
CATTFERGGGSEQYF
>TRBV7-8|NA|TRBJ2-7
CASSSLNGGYEQYF
>TRBV18|NA|TRBJ2-7
CASSPSSSYEQYF
>TRBV2|NA|TRBJ1-2
CASSDSGTPNYGYTF
>TRBV11-2|NA|TRBJ2-2
CASSLRDTTNTGELFF
>TRBV4-1|NA|TRBJ1-2
CASSQGSMYGYTF
>TRBV5-5|NA|TRBJ1-3
CASRSRPGSGNTIYF
>TRBV11-2|NA|TRBJ1-4
CASREGNEKLFF
>TRBV5-1|TRBD1|TRBJ1-2
CASSPGQGYGYTF
>TRBV30|NA|TRBJ1-3
CAWSVRTGYITAGGSGNTIYF
>TRBV5-6|TRBD1|TRBJ2-7
CASSPGTGGERGEQYF
>TRBV29-1|TRBD1|TRBJ1-5
CSASGTGEGNQPQHF
>TRBV10-3|NA|TRBJ1-1
CAIRGSTDEAFF
>TRBV6-5|NA|TRBJ2-7
CASRLLEQGIGEQYF
>TRBV5-1|TRBD2|TRBJ2-5
CASSRTSGGAGETQYF
>TRBV5-1|NA|TRBJ1-3
CASSLESGPTGNTIYF
>TRBV3-1/TRBV3-2|TRBD1|TRBJ1-2
CASSQKGGRSTGYTF
>TRBV18|NA|TRBJ1-1
CASSRLGTGISEAFF
>TRBV5-1|NA|TRBJ2-2
CASSLEYRERTGELFF
>TRBV10-3|NA|TRBJ1-2
CAIRDTRSVYGYTF
>TRBV6-5|NA|TRBJ1-5
CASTPGVFQPQHF
>TRBV5-1|NA|TRBJ1-3
CASSLGSGDGNTIYF
>TRBV7-2|NA|TRBJ1-6
CASSLRRTNSPLHF
>TRBV4-2|NA|TRBJ1-3
CASSQRLFSGNTIYF
>TRBV6-1|NA|TRBJ1-6
CASSETGVDAGSPLHF
>TRBV29-1|NA|TRBJ1-1
CSWGQNTEAFF
>TRBV4-1|NA|TRBJ1-2
CASSHFISRRNESGYTF
>TRBV6-5|TRBD1|TRBJ2-1
CASRRQGFSYNEQFF
>TRBV5-1|NA|TRBJ1-2
CASSFGEYTF
>TRBV15|TRBD1|TRBJ1-4
CATSRDVTGGNEKLFF
>TRBV6-5|NA|TRBJ2-4
CASSRRQLAKNIQYF
>TRBV6-1|TRBD1|TRBJ2-7
CASSERTGPFYEQYF
>TRBV29-1|NA|TRBJ2-2
CSVDTPRGTGRELFF
>TRBV11-3|TRBD2|TRBJ2-1
CASSSAAGVAYNEQFF
>TRBV11-2|TRBD1|TRBJ1-2
CASSPSTGTGYTF
>TRBV5-3|TRBD1|TRBJ1-1
CARSRTGITEAFF
>TRBV24-1|NA|TRBJ2-1
CATSDSGQYNEQFF
>TRBV24-1|TRBD2|TRBJ2-3
CATSDSSGGPDTQYF
>TRBV7-2|TRBD2|TRBJ2-3
CASSVLAGHSTDTQYF
>TRBV19|NA|TRBJ2-2
CASSIRFAGELFF
>TRBV2|NA|TRBJ1-2
CASSEVQDGGYTF
>TRBV6-5|NA|TRBJ1-2
CASQRGDYGYTF
>TRBV6-6|NA|TRBJ2-2
CASSYTSGGELFF
>TRBV6-2/TRBV6-3|TRBD1|TRBJ1-4
CASSLRLRQGTNEKLFF
>TRBV27|TRBD1|TRBJ2-7
CASRREGAGGSGEQYF
>TRBV7-9|NA|TRBJ1-3
CASSLDISGNTIYF
>TRBV5-8|NA|TRBJ2-2
CASSLINNKVTGWGTGELFF
>TRBV18|TRBD1|TRBJ1-2
CASSPEDRGHYGYTF
>TRBV19|TRBD1|TRBJ1-1
CASSIGTGGEAFF
>TRBV20-1|NA|TRBJ1-2
CSARTLYGYTF
>TRBV5-1|NA|TRBJ2-2
CASSPGGTGELFF
>TRBV6-5|NA|TRBJ2-7
CASSNTRSSYEQYF